The 32 T cell receptor beta chains in this list originate from one sample, sequenced in a study of T cell changes during pregnancy in multiple sclerosis. Profiling relied on immunoSEQ multiplex PCR, and the TCRdb table lists in-frame clones only, not all of them. The data show approximately 32,000 clones, with approximately 89% seen just once and about 5% held by the top ten. Specimen: CD8+ T cells from peripheral blood mononuclear cells, collected in the first trimester of pregnancy. The receptors shown here come from a female donor with multiple sclerosis, enrolled in a pregnancy study.

This clone showed up just a few times. The DNA of the CDR3 is TGTGCCAGCAGCCCAACCCCGGGACAGGGAGGGAGCACTGAAGCTTTCTTT. It codes for CASSPTPGQGGSTEAFF. This chain connects TRBV9 to TRBJ1-1, with 9 nucleotides matching TRBD1. V was pared by 4 bases and J by 4 bases, with 14 bases of the junction left unmatched. The CDR3 has 17 amino acids. From germline, CDR1 is SGDLS and CDR2 YYNGEE.

The chain links TRBV19 to TRBJ2-3; 14 nucleotides match TRBD2. Trimming took 7 bases from V and 0 from J; bases not matched to a gene: 15. Germline V lookup: CDR1 LNHDA, CDR2 SQIVND (reference sequence). The CDR3 totals 20 residues. In DNA form, the CDR3 reads TGTGCCAGTAAAGTTTGGCCGGGACTAGCGGGAGTAAGAAGCACAGATACGCAGTATTTT. As protein: CASKVWPGLAGVRSTDTQYF.

The chain uses TRBV5-1 and TRBJ2-6; D gene uncertain. The CDR3 loop spans 18 amino acids. The V gene's germline CDR1 is SGHRS and CDR2 YFSETQ. V was pared by 0 bases and J by 0 bases, with 13 bases between. The CDR3 loop reads CASSLARASSSGANVLTF. The CDR3 region has the DNA TGCGCCAGCAGCTTGGCTCGAGCTTCGAGCTCTGGGGCCAACGTCCTGACTTTC.

This clone is classed as medium-sized. The chain joins TRBV6-4 to TRBJ2-2; D call uncertain. V lost 2 bases and J lost 3, with 10 bases in between. The CDR3 covers 15 residues. Looked up from germline, CDR1 is MRHNA and CDR2 is SNTAGT. CDR3 DNA: TGTGCCAGCAGTGACGCGGTACGGGACACCGGGGAGCTGTTTTTT. Translation: CASSDAVRDTGELFF.

The J gene is TRBJ2-7, the V gene TRBV6-5; the match to TRBD2 covers 9 bases. Germline V gene data show CDR1 as MNHEY and CDR2 as SVGAGI. After removal of 7 bases from V and 5 bases from J, the junction contained 12 bases not matched to a gene. This CDR3 is 15 amino acids long. The CDR3 is CASTPGSGRKDEQYF. CDR3 DNA: TGTGCCAGCACCCCAGGGAGCGGGAGGAAGGACGAGCAGTACTTC.

J is TRBJ2-3 and V is TRBV28; a weak D match, TRBD1 (5 bases). The germline V gene has CDR1 MDHEN and CDR2 SYDVKM. CDR3 length: 15 residues. Trimming stripped 10 bases from V and 4 bases from J, with 21 bases between. The CDR3 region is CATQSVLGAADTQYF. The DNA of the CDR3 is TGTGCCACCCAATCGGTCCTTGGGGCGGCAGATACGCAGTATTTT.

This clone was recorded a few times. The chain is built from TRBV7-6 and TRBJ2-1; maybe TRBD1 (5 bases). V lost 0 bases to trimming and J lost 0 bases, with 15 bases between them. This CDR3 spans 18 amino acids. Germline loops: CDR1 SGHVS, CDR2 FNYEAQ. This CDR3 is CASSLARWGRGSYNEQFF. In nucleotides, the CDR3 is TGTGCCAGCAGCTTAGCGCGCTGGGGAAGGGGCTCCTACAATGAGCAGTTCTTC. The variable domain in full, with the rest retrieved from reference TRBV7-6 and TRBJ2-1, is GAGVSQSPRYKVTKRGQDVALRCDPISGHVSLYWYRQALGQGPEFLTYFNYEAQQDKSGLPNDRFSAERPEGSISTLTIQRTEQRDSAMYRCASSLARWGRGSYNEQFFGPGTRLTVL.

The chain combines TRBV27 with TRBJ2-1, with TRBD1 as a possible D gene (5 bases). This CDR3 is 13 amino acids long. The V gene lost 2 bases and the J gene lost 9 bases, with 11 bases spanning the gap. In germline, CDR1 is MNHEY, CDR2 SMNVEV (reference sequence). The DNA of the CDR3 is TGTGCCAGCAGTTTAGCAGGGTTGGGTGAGCAGTTCTTC. Translating gives CASSLAGLGEQFF.

The chain couples TRBV6-5 to TRBJ2-1, with 7 nucleotides matching TRBD2. This CDR3 comprises 15 residues. V gave up 4 bases and J gave up 7 bases; unmatched junction bases: 10. Germline V gene data show CDR1 as MNHEY and CDR2 as SVGAGI. The CDR3 is CASSWGTTERNEQFF. The CDR3 nucleotides read TGTGCCAGCAGTTGGGGGACTACGGAGAGGAATGAGCAGTTCTTC.

A note on this clone: The junction shows a germline mismatch at one end, possibly a read error. This sequence joins TRBV6-1 and TRBJ2-7, with 7 bases matching TRBD1. CDR1 and CDR2 (germline): MNHNS, SASEGT. The CDR3 consists of 14 residues. Here the CDR3 DNA reads TGTGCCAGCAGGGAAGTAGGGACAGCTTACGAGCAGTACTTC. Translation: CASREVGTAYEQYF.

The rearrangement joins TRBV5-1 to TRBJ2-1; TRBD2 might be the D (6 bases). Germline V gives CDR1 SGHRS, CDR2 YFSETQ. V lost 2 bases to trimming and J lost 6 bases, with 18 bases between them. This CDR3 has 16 amino acids. CDR3 nucleotides: TGCGCCAGCAGCTTTCCCCCCACGGGAGACCCCAATGAGCAGTTCTTC. Translating it yields CASSFPPTGDPNEQFF.

The chain employs TRBV6-5 and TRBJ2-1; TRBD2 matches at 15 bases. The CDR3 length is 15 residues. The germline gives CDR1 MNHEY, CDR2 SVGAGI. V shed 6 bases and J 6 bases; nucleotides not matched to a gene: 3. The DNA for the CDR3 is TGTGCCAGCAGCGGACTAGCGGGAGGGGGCAATGAGCAGTTCTTC. Translating it yields CASSGLAGGGNEQFF.

V is TRBV13 and J is TRBJ2-7; TRBD2 might be the D (6 bases). The V end was cut by 5 bases, the J end by 5 bases, with 10 bases between. Germline assignment: CDR1 PRHDT and CDR2 FYEKMQ (reference sequence). The CDR3 totals 12 residues. For the CDR3, the DNA is TGTGCCAGCAGCCCCTTAGCGGACGAGCAGTACTTC. It translates to CASSPLADEQYF. Full variable domain (outside the CDR3, taken from reference TRBV13 and TRBJ2-7): AAGVIQSPRHLIKEKRETATLKCYPIPRHDTVYWYQQGPGQDPQFLISFYEKMQSDKGSIPDRFSAQQFSDYHSELNMSSLELGDSALYFCASSPLADEQYFGPGTRLTVT.

The genes are TRBV7-8 and TRBJ1-5, with a weak D call TRBD1 (6 bases). The CDR3 loop spans 16 amino acids. Per germline, CDR1 SGHVS and CDR2 FQNEAQ. V was cut by 3 bases and J by 2 bases, with 14 bases left in between. In DNA, the CDR3 is TGTGCCAGCAGCTTCCGGGGGGCGGGGGGCAATCAGCCCCAGCATTTT. Translating it yields CASSFRGAGGNQPQHF.

This clone was observed a single time. The rearrangement links TRBV6-1 to TRBJ1-4; D is ambiguous. The CDR3 extends over 13 amino acids. V dropped 9 bases and J dropped 7 bases, with 15 bases sitting between them. Germline V gives CDR1 MNHNS, CDR2 SASEGT. This CDR3 reads CASSPMRGEKLFF. CDR3 DNA sequence: TGTGCCAGTTCCCCCATGCGGGGTGAAAAACTGTTTTTT.

The chain couples TRBV4-1 to TRBJ2-7, with 8 bases fitting TRBD2. J was trimmed by 0 bases and V by 3 bases; bases with no gene match: 4. Germline CDR1 reads MGHRA; CDR2 reads YSYEKL. The CDR3 totals 15 residues. The CDR3 nucleotides read TGCGCCAGCAGCCATAGACTAGCGCCCTCCTACGAGCAGTACTTC. Amino acid sequence: CASSHRLAPSYEQYF.

This rearrangement joins TRBV18 to TRBJ1-2; a weak D match, TRBD1 (5 bases). V was clipped by 2 bases and J by 5 bases, with 15 bases between them. The CDR3 contains 15 residues. Germline V lookup: CDR1 KGHSH, CDR2 LQKENI. CDR3 in amino acids: CASSPRRGEEYGYTF. The CDR3 DNA follows: TGTGCCAGCTCACCAAGGCGGGGGGAGGAATATGGCTACACCTTC.

The chain joins TRBV29-1 to TRBJ2-7, with 7 bases lining up with TRBD2. CDR3 length equals 18 residues. Germline trimming cut 4 bases from V and 2 bases from J; bases unmatched to any gene: 20. The germline gives CDR1 SQVTM, CDR2 ANQGSEA. CDR3 DNA sequence: TGCAGCGTTGTGGAGACCGGAATTCAGGGAGGGAAAACCTACGAGCAGTACTTC. Residues: CSVVETGIQGGKTYEQYF.

The chain is built from TRBV19 and TRBJ1-1; D is ambiguous. The CDR3 has 13 residues. Germline CDR1 is LNHDA and CDR2 is SQIVND (reference sequence). V lost 7 bases and J 5 bases, leaving 14 bases between the germline ends. The CDR3 DNA reads as TGTGCCAGTAATTGGGGAGCCGGGACTGAAGCTTTCTTT. Translation: CASNWGAGTEAFF.

The chain has TRBV19 and TRBJ1-2; tentatively, D is TRBD1 (5 bases). Deletions cut 5 bases from V and 8 bases from J, with 18 bases between. There are 14 residues in the CDR3. Germline V lookup: CDR1 LNHDA, CDR2 SQIVND (reference sequence). CDR3 sequence (DNA): TGTGCCAGTAGTCTTGACAGTCGGATCGGGGGCTACACCTTC. This translates into CASSLDSRIGGYTF.

This chain links TRBV1 with TRBJ2-7; the D call TRBD2 from the table was never checked on the DNA. TRBV1 has pseudogene status. The CDR3 is 18 amino acids. This chain's CDR3 is CTSSQDPTGLAGVCEQYF. CDR3 DNA: TGCACCAGCAGCCAAGATCCCACGGGACTAGCGGGAGTTTGTGAGCAGTACTTC.

V gene TRBV27 combines with J gene TRBJ2-2, with D tentatively TRBD1 (6 bases). The CDR3 spans 15 residues. V lost 8 bases, J lost 7 bases, and 20 bases lay in between. Looked up from germline, CDR1 is MNHEY and CDR2 is SMNVEV (reference sequence). The CDR3 here is CASGVGGELVGELFF. The CDR3 DNA reads TGTGCCAGCGGCGTAGGGGGAGAACTTGTCGGGGAGCTGTTTTTT.

The chain employs TRBV19 and TRBJ1-2; D possibly corresponds to TRBD1 (5 bases). V gave up 8 bases and J gave up 5 bases, with 15 bases separating them. Germline CDR1 and CDR2: LNHDA and SQIVND (reference sequence). This CDR3 region has 13 residues. The CDR3 coding sequence is TGTGCCAGTTGGGACTTCCAAGCTTATGGCTACACCTTC. Translating it yields CASWDFQAYGYTF.

This clone has just one count. The conserved final phenylalanine or tryptophan is absent from the CDR3, which likely points to a read error. The rearrangement links TRBV6-1 to TRBJ2-7, with TRBD2 identical over 8 bases. CDR1 MNHNS and CDR2 SASEGT come from the germline V gene. V lost 2 bases to trimming and J lost 2 bases; unmatched junction nucleotides: 11. The CDR3 loop spans 17 amino acids. The CDR3: CASSEFALLAGTYEQYL. CDR3 nucleotide sequence: TGTGCCAGCAGTGAATTCGCCCTTTTAGCGGGGACCTACGAGCAGTACCTC.

The chain couples TRBV4-3 to TRBJ2-1, with 8 bases matching TRBD2. The trim removed 3 bases at V and 6 bases at J, leaving 10 bases unmatched. This CDR3 contains 16 residues. The germline V gene encodes CDR1 LGHNA and CDR2 YSLEER. CDR3: CASSHPSGRVFNEQFF. The CDR3 region has the DNA TGCGCCAGCAGCCATCCCAGCGGGAGAGTGTTCAATGAGCAGTTCTTC.

V is TRBV28 and J is TRBJ2-1; 7 bases map to TRBD2. Per germline, CDR1 MDHEN and CDR2 SYDVKM. V shed 2 bases, J shed 4 bases, and the junction held 5 bases outside the gene matches. The length of the CDR3 is 15 residues. CDR3 region: CASSLGASGYNEQFF. The DNA for the CDR3 is TGTGCCAGCAGTTTAGGCGCTAGCGGATACAATGAGCAGTTCTTC.

V gene TRBV30 combines with J gene TRBJ2-2, with 8 bases aligning to TRBD2. The CDR3 totals 15 residues. Germline V gives CDR1 GTSNPN, CDR2 SVGIG (reference sequence). Unmatched junction bases numbered 6, after V lost 3 bases and J lost 3 bases. CDR3 DNA sequence: TGTGCCTGGAGGCGAGCGGGAGAATACACCGGGGAGCTGTTTTTT. Encoded protein: CAWRRAGEYTGELFF.

The V gene is TRBV29-1, the J gene TRBJ2-1; 10 bases fit TRBD2. Germline values: CDR1 SQVTM, CDR2 ANQGSEA. This CDR3 spans 13 amino acids. V lost 5 bases and J lost 4; bases outside the gene matches: 2. CDR3 sequence: CSVSSGGYNEQFF. In DNA, the CDR3 is TGCAGCGTTTCTAGCGGGGGTTACAATGAGCAGTTCTTC.

The chain is built from TRBV19 and TRBJ1-2; 8 nucleotides line up with TRBD1. CDR1 LNHDA and CDR2 SQIVND come from the germline V gene (reference sequence). The CDR3 is made up of 16 amino acids. Trimming took 6 bases from V and 5 from J; bases not matched to a gene: 14. The CDR3 DNA follows: TGTGCCAGTAGCTATACCGGGACAGGATCTTCGTATGGCTACACCTTC. Translated, it gives CASSYTGTGSSYGYTF.

The rearrangement uses TRBV19 and TRBJ2-1, with 11 bases identical to TRBD2. With V trimmed by 10 bases and J by 9 bases, 8 bases remained unmatched. Germline values: CDR1 LNHDA, CDR2 SQIVND (reference sequence). The CDR3 spans 13 residues. CDR3: CATRTSGFVEQFF. CDR3 sequence (DNA): TGTGCCACCCGGACTAGCGGGTTTGTTGAGCAGTTCTTC.

This rearrangement joins TRBV30 to TRBJ2-3; tentatively, D is TRBD2 (5 bases). The CDR3 covers 15 residues. The germline V gene encodes CDR1 GTSNPN and CDR2 SVGIG (reference sequence). V lost 3 bases and J lost 2, with 15 bases in between. This chain's CDR3 is CAWRADGGPTDTQYF. The CDR3 nucleotides are TGTGCCTGGAGGGCTGATGGAGGTCCCACAGATACGCAGTATTTT.

This rearrangement joins TRBV14 to TRBJ2-3, with 7 bases that match TRBD2. Germline V gene sequence: CDR1 SGHDN, CDR2 FVKESK. The CDR3 has 15 amino acids. The J segment lost 3 bases and the V segment lost 3 bases, leaving 6 bases of the junction unmatched. The chain's CDR3 is CASSHLEGGTDTQYF. CDR3 coding DNA: TGTGCCAGCAGCCACTTGGAGGGAGGGACAGATACGCAGTATTTT.